This T cell receptor beta chain was documented in a study of blood T cell repertoires in COVID-19. Study in general: In each case, the material was cDNA or gDNA derived from T cells, B-cell-depleted T cells, or PBMCs.

The J segment lost 4 bases and the V segment lost 3 bases, leaving 9 bases of the junction unmatched. The CDR3 has 16 residues. The V gene's germline CDR1 is SGHKS and CDR2 YYEKEE (reference sequence). Sequencing was performed with immunoSEQ multiplex PCR; in TCRdb, only in-frame clones are kept and a portion is missing. The sample lists approximately 140,000 clones; 75% to 90% were seen once. The chain couples TRBV5-5 to TRBJ2-3; TRBD2 matches at 9 bases. This receptor was taken from a woman between 55 and 75 years old with COVID-19, enrolled during active disease. Sequenced: peripheral blood. The CDR3 is CASSYIPSGVPDTQYF. For the CDR3, the DNA is TGTGCCAGCAGCTATATTCCTAGCGGGGTTCCAGATACGCAGTATTTT.